This TCR beta chain was recovered during a study of blood T cell repertoires in COVID-19. Original methodology: Estimated nucleated cell counts came from reference gene primer amplification. The table came from immunoSEQ multiplex PCR; TCRdb's copy has only in-frame clones and leaves some out. Clone size and V and J calls were adopted from that table, with D and trimming inferred from the DNA. Of approximately 310,000 clones in the sample, approximately 83% were seen once. The CDR3 extends over 13 amino acids. Between the trimmed V and J ends, which lost 6 bases and 2 bases, there was a span of 11 bases. Germline V gene data show CDR1 as SGHDN and CDR2 as FVKESK. The study drew participants aged roughly 18 to 95 years from some 24 US areas.

The clonotype originates from a man aged 25 to 40 who had recovered from COVID-19. The rearrangement links TRBV14 to TRBJ2-7, with D unresolved. The sequenced sample was PBMCs or T cells enriched from blood (not recorded which). The CDR3 DNA reads TGTGCCAGCAGGGGTTCAGGAACCTACGAGCAGTACTTC. Its translation is CASRGSGTYEQYF.